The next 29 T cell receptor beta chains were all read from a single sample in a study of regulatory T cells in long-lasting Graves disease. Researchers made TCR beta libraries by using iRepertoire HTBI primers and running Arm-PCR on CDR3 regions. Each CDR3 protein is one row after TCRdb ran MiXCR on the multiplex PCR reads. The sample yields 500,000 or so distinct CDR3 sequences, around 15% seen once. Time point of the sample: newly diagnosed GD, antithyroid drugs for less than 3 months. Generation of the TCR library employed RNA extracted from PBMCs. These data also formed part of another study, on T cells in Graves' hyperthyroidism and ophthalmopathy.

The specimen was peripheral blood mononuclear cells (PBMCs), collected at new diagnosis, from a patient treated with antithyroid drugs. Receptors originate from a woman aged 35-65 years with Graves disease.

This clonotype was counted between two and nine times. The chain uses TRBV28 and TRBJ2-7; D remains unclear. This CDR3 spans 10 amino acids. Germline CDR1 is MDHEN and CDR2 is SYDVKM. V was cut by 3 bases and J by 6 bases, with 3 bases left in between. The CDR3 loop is CASSFREQYF. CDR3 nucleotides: TGTGCCAGCAGTTTCCGCGAGCAGTACTTC. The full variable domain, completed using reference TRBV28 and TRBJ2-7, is DVKVTQSSRYLVKRTGEKVFLECVQDMDHENMFWYRQDPGLGLRLIYFSYDVKMKEKGDIPEGYSVSREKKERFSLILESASTNQTSMYLCASSFREQYFGPGTRLTVT.

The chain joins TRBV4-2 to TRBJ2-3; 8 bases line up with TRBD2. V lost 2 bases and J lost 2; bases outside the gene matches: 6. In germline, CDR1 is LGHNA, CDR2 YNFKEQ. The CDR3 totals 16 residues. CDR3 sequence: CASSQLSGGPTDTQYF. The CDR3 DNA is TGTGCCAGCAGCCAACTCAGCGGGGGACCCACAGATACGCAGTATTTT.

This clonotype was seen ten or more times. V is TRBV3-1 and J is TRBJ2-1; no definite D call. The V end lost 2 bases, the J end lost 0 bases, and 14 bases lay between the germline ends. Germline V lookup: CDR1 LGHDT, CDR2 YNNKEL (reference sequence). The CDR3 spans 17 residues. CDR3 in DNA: TGTGCCAGCAGCCAAATGGCAACCAGCCCCTCCTACAATGAGCAGTTCTTC. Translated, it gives CASSQMATSPSYNEQFF.

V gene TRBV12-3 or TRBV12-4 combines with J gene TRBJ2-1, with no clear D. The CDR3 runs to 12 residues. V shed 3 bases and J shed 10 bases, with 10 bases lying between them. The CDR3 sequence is CASSLGSYEQFF. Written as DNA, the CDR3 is TGTGCCAGCAGTTTGGGTTCCTACGAGCAGTTCTTC.

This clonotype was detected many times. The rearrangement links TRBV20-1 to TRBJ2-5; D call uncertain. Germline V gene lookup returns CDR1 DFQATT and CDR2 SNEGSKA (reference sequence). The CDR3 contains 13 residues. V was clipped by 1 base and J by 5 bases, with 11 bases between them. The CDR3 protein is CSARAFGGETQYF. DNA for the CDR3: TGCAGTGCTAGAGCGTTCGGTGGGGAGACCCAGTACTTC.

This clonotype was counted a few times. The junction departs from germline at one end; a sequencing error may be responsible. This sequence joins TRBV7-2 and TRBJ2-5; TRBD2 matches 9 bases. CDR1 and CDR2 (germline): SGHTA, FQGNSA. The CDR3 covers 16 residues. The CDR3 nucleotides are TGTGCCAGCAGTCCAGAGGTCAGGACTAGCGCGCTCGTTTGTGACTTC. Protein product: CASSPEVRTSALVCDF.

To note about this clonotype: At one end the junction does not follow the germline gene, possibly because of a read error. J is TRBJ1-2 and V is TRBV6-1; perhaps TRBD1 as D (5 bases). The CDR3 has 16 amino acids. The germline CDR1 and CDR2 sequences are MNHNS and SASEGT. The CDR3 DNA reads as TGCGCCAGCAGTGCGCTGGGGGTCGGCGGTAACTATGGCTACACCTTC. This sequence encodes CASSALGVGGNYGYTF.

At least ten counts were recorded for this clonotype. CDR3 nucleotides: TGTGCCAGCAGCGCCGCAGGGGCGGTCGGCTACACCTTC. Protein product: CASSAAGAVGYTF. This sequence joins TRBV5-8 and TRBJ1-2; TRBD1 is a possible D gene (6 bases). The CDR3 runs to 13 residues. V lost 4 bases and J lost 8, with 15 bases in between. CDR1 is SGHTS, CDR2 YDEGEE, per germline.

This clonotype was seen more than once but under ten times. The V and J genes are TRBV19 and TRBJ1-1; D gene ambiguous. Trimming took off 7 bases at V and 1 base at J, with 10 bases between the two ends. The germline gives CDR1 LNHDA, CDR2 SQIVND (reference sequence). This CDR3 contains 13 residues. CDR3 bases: TGTGCCAGTAATCCGAGCCAGAACACTGAAGCTTTCTTT. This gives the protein CASNPSQNTEAFF.

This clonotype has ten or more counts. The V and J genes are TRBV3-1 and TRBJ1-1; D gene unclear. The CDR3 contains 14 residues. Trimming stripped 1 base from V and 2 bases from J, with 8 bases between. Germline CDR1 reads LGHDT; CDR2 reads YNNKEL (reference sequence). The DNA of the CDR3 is TGTGCCAGCAGCCAAGGCCAGACAAACACTGAAGCTTTCTTT. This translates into CASSQGQTNTEAFF.

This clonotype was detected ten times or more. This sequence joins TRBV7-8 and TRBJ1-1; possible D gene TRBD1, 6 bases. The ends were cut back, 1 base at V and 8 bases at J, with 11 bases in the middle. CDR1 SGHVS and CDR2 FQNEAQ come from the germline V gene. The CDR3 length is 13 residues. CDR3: CASSLEGDREAFF. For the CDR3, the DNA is TGTGCCAGCAGCTTAGAAGGCGACAGGGAAGCTTTCTTT.

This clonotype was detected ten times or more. The CDR3 protein is CSASTSLAGSTDTQYF. The DNA of the CDR3 is TGCAGTGCTAGTACTAGCCTAGCGGGGAGCACAGATACGCAGTATTTT. This chain links TRBV20-1 with TRBJ2-3; 9 nucleotides match TRBD2. Germline V gene sequence: CDR1 DFQATT, CDR2 SNEGSKA (reference sequence). V gave up 3 bases and J gave up 0 bases; unmatched junction bases: 7. This CDR3 contains 16 residues.

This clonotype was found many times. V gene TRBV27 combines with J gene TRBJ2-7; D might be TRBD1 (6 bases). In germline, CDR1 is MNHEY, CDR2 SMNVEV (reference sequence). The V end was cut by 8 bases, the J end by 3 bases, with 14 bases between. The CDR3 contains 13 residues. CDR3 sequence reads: CASSITQGYEQYF. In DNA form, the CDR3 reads TGTGCCAGCTCTATTACACAGGGCTACGAGCAGTACTTC.

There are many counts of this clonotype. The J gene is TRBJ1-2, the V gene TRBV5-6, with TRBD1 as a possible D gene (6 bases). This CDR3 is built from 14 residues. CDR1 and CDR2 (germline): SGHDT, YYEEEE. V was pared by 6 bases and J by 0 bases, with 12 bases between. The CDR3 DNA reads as TGTGCCAGCACCGTCTACAGGGCTAACTATGGCTACACCTTC. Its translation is CASTVYRANYGYTF. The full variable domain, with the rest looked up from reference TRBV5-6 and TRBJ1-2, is DAGVTQSPTHLIKTRGQQVTLRCSPKSGHDTVSWYQQALGQGPQFIFQYYEEEERQRGNFPDRFSGHQFPNYSSELNVNALLLGDSALYLCASTVYRANYGYTFGSGTRLTVV.

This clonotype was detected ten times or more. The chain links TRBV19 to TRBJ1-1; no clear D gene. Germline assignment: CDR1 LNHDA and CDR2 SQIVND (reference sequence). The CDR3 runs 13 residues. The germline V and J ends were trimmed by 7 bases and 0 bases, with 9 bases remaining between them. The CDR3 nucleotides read TGTGCCAGTAAAACCACCTTGAACACTGAAGCTTTCTTT. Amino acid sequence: CASKTTLNTEAFF.

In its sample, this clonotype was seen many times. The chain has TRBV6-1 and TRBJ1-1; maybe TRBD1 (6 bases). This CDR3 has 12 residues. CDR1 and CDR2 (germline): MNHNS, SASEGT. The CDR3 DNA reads TGTGCAGCAACAGGGTACGGCACTGAAGCTTTCTTT. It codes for CAATGYGTEAFF.

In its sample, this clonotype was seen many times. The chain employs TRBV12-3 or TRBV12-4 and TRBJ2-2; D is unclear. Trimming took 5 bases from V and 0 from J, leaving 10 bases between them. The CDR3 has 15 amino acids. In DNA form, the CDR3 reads TGTGCCAGCAGTCCCGACCAGGCGAACACCGGGGAGCTGTTTTTT. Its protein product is CASSPDQANTGELFF.

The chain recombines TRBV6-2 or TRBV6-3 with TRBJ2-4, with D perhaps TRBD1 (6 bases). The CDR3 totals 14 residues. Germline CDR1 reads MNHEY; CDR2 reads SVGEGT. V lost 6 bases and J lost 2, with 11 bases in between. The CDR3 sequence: CASRGAVSKNIQYF. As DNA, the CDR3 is TGTGCCAGCAGGGGGGCAGTTTCCAAAAACATTCAGTACTTC.

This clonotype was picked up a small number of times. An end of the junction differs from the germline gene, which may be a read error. The CDR3 bases are TGTGCCAGCAGGGAAGTAGGAGATGCGCAGTATTTT. Translated, it gives CASREVGDAQYF. V is TRBV28 and J is TRBJ2-3; the D is unclear. Germline V CDR1 and CDR2: MDHEN, SYDVKM. The CDR3 length is 12 residues.

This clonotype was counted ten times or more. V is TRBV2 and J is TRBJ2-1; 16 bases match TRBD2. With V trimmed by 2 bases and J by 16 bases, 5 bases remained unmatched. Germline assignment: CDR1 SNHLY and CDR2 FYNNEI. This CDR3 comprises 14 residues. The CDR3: CASSESGLAGGPFF. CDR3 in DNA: TGTGCCAGCAGTGAATCGGGACTAGCGGGGGGGCCTTTCTTC. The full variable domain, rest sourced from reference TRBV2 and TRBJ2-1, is EPEVTQTPSHQVTQMGQEVILRCVPISNHLYFYWYRQILGQKVEFLVSFYNNEISEKSEIFDDQFSVERPDGSNFTLKIRSTKLEDSAMYFCASSESGLAGGPFFGPGTRLTVL.

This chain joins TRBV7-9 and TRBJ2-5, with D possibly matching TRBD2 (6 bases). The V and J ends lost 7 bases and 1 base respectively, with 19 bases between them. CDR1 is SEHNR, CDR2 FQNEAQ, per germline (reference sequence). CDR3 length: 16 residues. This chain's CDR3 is CASTRLGGVFQETQYF. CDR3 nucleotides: TGTGCCAGCACCCGGTTGGGCGGGGTCTTCCAAGAGACCCAGTACTTC.

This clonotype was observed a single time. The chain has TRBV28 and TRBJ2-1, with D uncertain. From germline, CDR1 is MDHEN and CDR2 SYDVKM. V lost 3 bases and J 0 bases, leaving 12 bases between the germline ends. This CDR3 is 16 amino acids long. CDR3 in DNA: TGTGCCAGCAGTTTCCAAACCCCAGTCTCCTACAATGAGCAGTTCTTC. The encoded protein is CASSFQTPVSYNEQFF.

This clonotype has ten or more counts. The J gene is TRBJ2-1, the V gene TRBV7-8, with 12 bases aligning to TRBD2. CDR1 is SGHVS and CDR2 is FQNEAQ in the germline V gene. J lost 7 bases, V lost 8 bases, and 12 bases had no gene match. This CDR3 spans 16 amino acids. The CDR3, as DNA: TGTGCCAGCCGTCGGCTAGCGGGGGGGCTGGTAAATGAGCAGTTCTTC. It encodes CASRRLAGGLVNEQFF.

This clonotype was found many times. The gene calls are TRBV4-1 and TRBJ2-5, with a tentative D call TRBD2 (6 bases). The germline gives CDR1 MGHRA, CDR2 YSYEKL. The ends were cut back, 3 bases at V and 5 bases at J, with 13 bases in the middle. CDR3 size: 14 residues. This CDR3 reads CASSQDGSGETQYF. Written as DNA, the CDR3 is TGCGCCAGCAGCCAGGATGGAAGCGGGGAGACCCAGTACTTC.

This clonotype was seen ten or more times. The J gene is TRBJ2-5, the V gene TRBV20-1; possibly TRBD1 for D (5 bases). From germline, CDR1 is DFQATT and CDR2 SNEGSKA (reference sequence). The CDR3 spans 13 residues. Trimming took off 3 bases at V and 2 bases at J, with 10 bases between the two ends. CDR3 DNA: TGCAGTGCTAGGGGTCAGGGACAAGAGACCCAGTACTTC. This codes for CSARGQGQETQYF.

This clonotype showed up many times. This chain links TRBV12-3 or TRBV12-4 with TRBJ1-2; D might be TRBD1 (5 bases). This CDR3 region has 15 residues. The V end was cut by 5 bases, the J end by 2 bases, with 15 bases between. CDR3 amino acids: CASSTVGGLNYGYTF. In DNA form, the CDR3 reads TGTGCCAGCAGTACGGTCGGGGGTCTAAACTATGGCTACACCTTC.

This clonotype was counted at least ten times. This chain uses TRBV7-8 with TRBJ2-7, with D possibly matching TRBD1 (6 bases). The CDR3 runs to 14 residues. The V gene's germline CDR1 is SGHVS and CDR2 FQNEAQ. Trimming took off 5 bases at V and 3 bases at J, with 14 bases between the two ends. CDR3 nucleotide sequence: TGTGCCAGCAGCCCAGGGGCAGCCTACTACGAGCAGTACTTC. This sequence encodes CASSPGAAYYEQYF.

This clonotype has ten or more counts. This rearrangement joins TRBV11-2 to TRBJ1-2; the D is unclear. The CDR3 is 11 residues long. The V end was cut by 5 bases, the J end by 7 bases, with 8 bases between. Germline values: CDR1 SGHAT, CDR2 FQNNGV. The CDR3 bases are TGTGCCAGCAGCCCTGGGAGTGGCTACACCTTC. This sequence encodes CASSPGSGYTF.

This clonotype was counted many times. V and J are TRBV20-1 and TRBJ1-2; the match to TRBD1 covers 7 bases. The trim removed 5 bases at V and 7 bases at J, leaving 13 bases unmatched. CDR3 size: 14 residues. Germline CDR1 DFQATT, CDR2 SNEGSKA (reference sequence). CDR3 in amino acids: CSAHRPGQSSGYTF. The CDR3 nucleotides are TGCAGTGCTCACCGACCGGGACAGTCTAGTGGCTACACCTTC.